The entry below describes one TCR beta chain. Its matching antigen is unknown. The primer mix had 60 Vbeta and 13 Jbeta primers. The protocol was immunoSEQ multiplex PCR, while the TCRdb copy is restricted to in-frame clones and leaves out a portion. The sample table includes fewer than 250,000 clones. The data belong to a study of cytomegalovirus exposure and HLA in healthy donors. The study's findings and limits: It was taken for granted in presence/absence analyses that sequencing depth across donors was roughly uniform. CMV serostatus was the sole immune exposure data available.

Unmatched junction bases numbered 8, after V lost 1 base and J lost 0 bases. CDR3 length: 18 amino acids. The germline gives CDR1 LGHNA, CDR2 YNFKEQ. The V and J genes are TRBV4-2 and TRBJ1-5, with 8 bases identical to TRBD1. Sequenced material: PBMCs. The receptor was isolated from a woman aged 25-40 years in good health and CMV-seropositive. The CDR3 coding sequence is TGTGCCAGCAGCCAAGTAGCCGGACAGGGCGCTAGCAATCAGCCCCAGCATTTT. Its protein is CASSQVAGQGASNQPQHF.